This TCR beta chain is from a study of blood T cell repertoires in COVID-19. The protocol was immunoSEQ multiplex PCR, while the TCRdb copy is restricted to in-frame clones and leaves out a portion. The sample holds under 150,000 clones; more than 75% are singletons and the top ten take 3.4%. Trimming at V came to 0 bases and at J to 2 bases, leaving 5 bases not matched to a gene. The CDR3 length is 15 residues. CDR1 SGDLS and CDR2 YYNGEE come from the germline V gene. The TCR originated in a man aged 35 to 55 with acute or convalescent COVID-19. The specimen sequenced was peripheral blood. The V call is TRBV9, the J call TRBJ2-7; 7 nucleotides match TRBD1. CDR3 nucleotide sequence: TGTGCCAGCAGCGTAGAAGGCGACAGGGCCTACGAGCAGTACTTC. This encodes CASSVEGDRAYEQYF. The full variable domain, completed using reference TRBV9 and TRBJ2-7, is DSGVTQTPKHLITATGQRVTLRCSPRSGDLSVYWYQQSLDQGLQFLIQYYNGEERAKGNILERFSAQQFPDLHSELNLSSLELGDSALYFCASSVEGDRAYEQYFGPGTRLTVT.